The 5 T cell receptor beta chains below all came from one sample that was sequenced in a study of T cells in tumors after PD-1 blockade. Repertoires were generated with immunoSEQ multiplex PCR, while TCRdb's copy carries only in-frame clones and drops some. The sample carries approximately 13,000 clones, about 82% recorded once. The material was PBMCs, obtained after anti-PD-1 treatment. The source is a human donor with basal cell carcinoma.

The chain links TRBV15 to TRBJ1-4; D may be TRBD1 (5 bases). Germline V gene data show CDR1 as LNHNV and CDR2 as YYDKDF (reference sequence). This CDR3 spans 16 amino acids. Between the trimmed V and J ends, which lost 0 bases and 7 bases, there was a span of 15 bases. The CDR3 spells CATSRESGREGEKLFF. Written as DNA, the CDR3 is TGTGCCACCAGCAGAGAATCGGGCAGGGAAGGTGAAAAACTGTTTTTT.

The gene calls are TRBV7-9 and TRBJ1-1; D unclear. CDR3 length: 10 residues. CDR1 SEHNR and CDR2 FQNEAQ come from the germline V gene (reference sequence). The V end lost 5 bases, the J end lost 8 bases, and 6 bases lay between the germline ends. CDR3 protein: CASSGAEAFF. Written as DNA, the CDR3 is TGTGCCAGCAGCGGAGCCGAAGCTTTCTTT.

The sample holds one count of this clone. The chain links TRBV7-9 to TRBJ2-5, with a weak D call TRBD2 (6 bases). This CDR3 spans 15 amino acids. Trimming removed 10 bases from V and 3 bases from J, with 21 bases in between. Germline V gene sequence: CDR1 SEHNR, CDR2 FQNEAQ (reference sequence). CDR3 bases: TGTGCCACACCTAAGGCGGGAAAGGATAAAGAGACCCAGTACTTC. Encoded protein: CATPKAGKDKETQYF.

The chain uses TRBV30 and TRBJ2-6; D gene uncertain. Germline CDR1 reads GTSNPN; CDR2 reads SVGIG (reference sequence). Trimming took 4 bases from V and 4 from J, leaving 8 bases between them. This CDR3 region has 13 residues. The chain's CDR3 is CAWMHWGANVLTF. The CDR3 bases are TGTGCCTGGATGCATTGGGGGGCCAACGTCCTGACTTTC.

The genes are TRBV7-9 and TRBJ2-7; 16 bases align to TRBD2. Germline V gene sequence: CDR1 SEHNR, CDR2 FQNEAQ (reference sequence). The CDR3 spans 17 residues. After removal of 5 bases from V and 2 bases from J, the junction contained 6 bases not matched to a gene. The CDR3 loop reads CASSAGLAGGSPYEQYF. DNA of the CDR3: TGTGCCAGCAGCGCGGGACTAGCGGGGGGGAGTCCCTACGAGCAGTACTTC.